The 7 T cell receptor beta chains in this list originate from one sample, sequenced in a study of cytomegalovirus exposure and HLA in healthy donors. PCR used 60 Vbeta primers and 13 Jbeta primers. Here immunoSEQ multiplex PCR was the method, and the copy in TCRdb shows in-frame clones only, minus some. Counted here are under 200,000 clones, roughly 79% occurring once; the ten biggest clones make up roughly an eighth. Sequencing was performed on PBMCs. All receptors derive from a man in his fifties or sixties in good health and CMV-seropositive.

Notes on this clone: Additional DNA sequences in this sample encode the identical CDR3. The chain combines TRBV28 with TRBJ1-5, with 11 nucleotides matching TRBD1. The germline CDR1 and CDR2 sequences are MDHEN and SYDVKM. This CDR3 is 15 amino acids long. The trim removed 7 bases at V and 7 bases at J, leaving 9 bases unmatched. The CDR3 region has the DNA TGTGCCAGCATTTCCTCGGGACAGGGGGGACAGCCCCAGCATTTT. This codes for CASISSGQGGQPQHF.

This chain links TRBV5-4 with TRBJ2-7, with D perhaps matching TRBD1 (6 bases). CDR3 length: 14 residues. Trimming stripped 2 bases from V and 4 bases from J, with 13 bases between. Germline-derived CDR1 and CDR2 are SGHNT and YYREEE (reference sequence). The CDR3 reads CASSFSQGQYEQYF. DNA for the CDR3: TGTGCCAGCAGCTTTTCACAGGGCCAATACGAGCAGTACTTC.

V gene TRBV29-1 combines with J gene TRBJ1-3; D unclear. Germline V gene data show CDR1 as SQVTM and CDR2 as ANQGSEA. This CDR3 is built from 11 residues. The CDR3 reads CSLISGNTIYF. CDR3 sequence (DNA): TGCAGTCTTATTTCTGGAAACACCATATATTTT.

This rearrangement joins TRBV20-1 to TRBJ2-7; D is unresolved. Germline values: CDR1 DFQATT, CDR2 SNEGSKA (reference sequence). The ends were cut back, 1 base at V and 4 bases at J, with 2 bases in the middle. The CDR3 contains 10 residues. This CDR3 is CSARAYEQYF. CDR3 coding DNA: TGCAGTGCTAGAGCTTACGAGCAGTACTTC.

The chain carries TRBV7-3 and TRBJ2-3; tentatively, D is TRBD2 (6 bases). The V end lost 8 bases, the J end lost 1 base, and 13 bases lay between the germline ends. CDR3 length: 14 amino acids. CDR1 and CDR2 (germline): SGHTA, FQGTGA. The CDR3 nucleotides are TGTGCCAGCCGGTTGTGGGGGGGCACAGATACGCAGTATTTT. Amino acids: CASRLWGGTDTQYF.

The rearrangement uses TRBV29-1 and TRBJ1-1, with a tentative D call TRBD1 (5 bases). Trimming cost V 5 bases and J 3 bases, with 13 bases left between them. Germline V gives CDR1 SQVTM, CDR2 ANQGSEA. The CDR3 has 13 residues. CDR3 protein: CSVRGHTYTEAFF. Here the CDR3 DNA reads TGCAGCGTTAGGGGCCATACTTACACTGAAGCTTTCTTT.

This chain joins TRBV2 and TRBJ1-2; maybe TRBD1 (6 bases). The CDR3 spans 13 residues. V was shortened by 5 bases and J by 1 base, with 8 bases between the two germline ends. Germline assignment: CDR1 SNHLY and CDR2 FYNNEI. Here the CDR3 reads CASSYRVNYGYTF. CDR3 DNA sequence: TGTGCCAGCAGTTACAGGGTTAACTATGGCTACACCTTC.